This TCR beta chain stems from a study of cytomegalovirus exposure and HLA in healthy donors. Study results and caveats: Reported results showed that the classifier diagnosed cytomegalovirus status with high specificity and sensitivity.

The trim removed 4 bases at V and 3 bases at J, leaving 6 bases unmatched. The CDR3 is made up of 15 amino acids. In germline, CDR1 is SGHAT, CDR2 FQNNGV. Notes on this clone: Its antigen remains unknown.

These donors were members of the roughly 110-subject validation cohort, a group separate from the roughly 700-subject first cohort. Profiled with immunoSEQ multiplex PCR; TCRdb holds only in-frame clones, not every one. The table includes 250,000 to 400,000 clones, roughly 88% detected once. This receptor was taken from a man aged 30 to 39 in good health and CMV-seronegative. The chain carries TRBV11-2 and TRBJ2-3, with 8 positions matching TRBD2. Material: PBMCs. The CDR3: CASSSTGGQTDTQYF. CDR3 DNA: TGTGCCAGCAGCTCAACGGGGGGGCAGACAGATACGCAGTATTTT. Looking up the rest from reference TRBV11-2 and TRBJ2-3 gives the full variable domain: EAGVAQSPRYKIIEKRQSVAFWCNPISGHATLYWYQQILGQGPKLLIQFQNNGVVDDSQLPKDRFSAERLKGVDSTLKIQPAKLEDSAVYLCASSSTGGQTDTQYFGPGTRLTVL.